Listed below are T cell receptor beta chains from one sample, sequenced in a study of T cell repertoires in cytomegalovirus infection. In TCRdb, the reads were re-called with MiXCR into one record per CDR3 protein. Here the sample spans fewer than 200,000 distinct CDR3 sequences, approximately 15% being singletons. Sequencing input: PBMCs. The source of these receptors is a human donor in good health (CMV status not recorded). Some clones in this sample may be carry-over from other donors' samples. Each CDR3 is given without its conserved first and last residue. Each record gives: CDR3 protein, J gene, CDR3 length, V gene.

cdr3_aa: ASDGQHPGELF
j_call: TRBJ2-2
cdr3_length: 11
v_call: TRBV7-9

cdr3_aa: ASSSGVRSGANVLT
j_call: TRBJ2-6
cdr3_length: 14
v_call: TRBV18

cdr3_aa: ASSQDRPAWNEQY
j_call: TRBJ2-7
cdr3_length: 13
v_call: TRBV6-2/TRBV6-3

cdr3_aa: ASSLTPGGSADTQY
j_call: TRBJ2-3
cdr3_length: 14
v_call: TRBV7-2

cdr3_aa: ASSLRRFTEAF
j_call: TRBJ1-1
cdr3_length: 11
v_call: TRBV7-3

cdr3_aa: ASTPDPWGISEQF
j_call: TRBJ2-1
cdr3_length: 13
v_call: TRBV7-8

cdr3_aa: ASSYSRVVVEQF
j_call: TRBJ2-1
cdr3_length: 12
v_call: TRBV6-2/TRBV6-3

cdr3_aa: ASSRGGEAF
j_call: TRBJ1-1
cdr3_length: 9
v_call: TRBV6-2/TRBV6-3

cdr3_aa: ASGPGEQY
j_call: TRBJ2-7
cdr3_length: 8
v_call: TRBV6-2/TRBV6-3

cdr3_aa: ASSSDSADTQY
j_call: TRBJ2-3
cdr3_length: 11
v_call: TRBV7-2

cdr3_aa: SASSGTLNTEAF
j_call: TRBJ1-1
cdr3_length: 12
v_call: TRBV20-1

cdr3_aa: ASSYGPFKY
j_call: TRBJ2-7
cdr3_length: 9
v_call: TRBV7-2

cdr3_aa: ASSLMRTDTQY
j_call: TRBJ2-3
cdr3_length: 11
v_call: TRBV7-7

cdr3_aa: SARSGTNNYGYT
j_call: TRBJ1-2
cdr3_length: 12
v_call: TRBV20-1

cdr3_aa: ASSQAFFWGTSGNNEQF
j_call: TRBJ2-1
cdr3_length: 17
v_call: TRBV14

cdr3_aa: ASSWSGTEAF
j_call: TRBJ1-1
cdr3_length: 10
v_call: TRBV7-8

cdr3_aa: ASSPTGTQQF
j_call: TRBJ2-1
cdr3_length: 10
v_call: TRBV7-2

cdr3_aa: SSGTPNTGELF
j_call: TRBJ2-2
cdr3_length: 11
v_call: TRBV29-1

cdr3_aa: ASSDSSGPGYGYT
j_call: TRBJ1-2
cdr3_length: 13
v_call: TRBV6-4

cdr3_aa: ASSGQGLYGYT
j_call: TRBJ1-2
cdr3_length: 11
v_call: TRBV2

cdr3_aa: ASSPRDRQASPLH
j_call: TRBJ1-6
cdr3_length: 13
v_call: TRBV12-3/TRBV12-4

cdr3_aa: SVEGQGNQPQH
j_call: TRBJ1-5
cdr3_length: 11
v_call: TRBV29-1

cdr3_aa: ASSMVGASTDTQY
j_call: TRBJ2-3
cdr3_length: 13
v_call: TRBV19

cdr3_aa: SASDRGMGGANVLT
j_call: TRBJ2-6
cdr3_length: 14
v_call: TRBV29-1

cdr3_aa: ASSLVTYGEQY
j_call: TRBJ2-7
cdr3_length: 11
v_call: TRBV7-2

cdr3_aa: SVEDREWSTDTQY
j_call: TRBJ2-3
cdr3_length: 13
v_call: TRBV29-1

cdr3_aa: ASSNRREETQY
j_call: TRBJ2-5
cdr3_length: 11
v_call: TRBV19

cdr3_aa: ASSSTPGQGGTEAF
j_call: TRBJ1-1
cdr3_length: 14
v_call: TRBV7-9

cdr3_aa: ASSQDARGDEKLF
j_call: TRBJ1-4
cdr3_length: 13
v_call: TRBV4-1

cdr3_aa: ASSLEGGAKNIQY
j_call: TRBJ2-4
cdr3_length: 13
v_call: TRBV5-1

cdr3_aa: ASSVSGVTDTQY
j_call: TRBJ2-3
cdr3_length: 12
v_call: TRBV5-1

cdr3_aa: SVEARTSGSLPRDTQY
j_call: TRBJ2-3
cdr3_length: 16
v_call: TRBV29-1

cdr3_aa: ASSLAEGSYNEQF
j_call: TRBJ2-1
cdr3_length: 13
v_call: TRBV27

cdr3_aa: ASSMTGVGTEAF
j_call: TRBJ1-1
cdr3_length: 12
v_call: TRBV7-3

cdr3_aa: ASTDPMSYEQY
j_call: TRBJ2-7
cdr3_length: 11
v_call: TRBV6-2/TRBV6-3

cdr3_aa: ASSPMKGRGGHGYT
j_call: TRBJ1-2
cdr3_length: 14
v_call: TRBV7-9

cdr3_aa: ASSEAARYEQY
j_call: TRBJ2-7
cdr3_length: 11
v_call: TRBV2

cdr3_aa: ASSLSETQY
j_call: TRBJ2-5
cdr3_length: 9
v_call: TRBV28

cdr3_aa: ATSARGAGELF
j_call: TRBJ2-2
cdr3_length: 11
v_call: TRBV24-1

cdr3_aa: ASSPGVRASNGYT
j_call: TRBJ1-2
cdr3_length: 13
v_call: TRBV6-6

cdr3_aa: SAPGLGAAGANVLT
j_call: TRBJ2-6
cdr3_length: 14
v_call: TRBV20-1

cdr3_aa: SARDFLGQETQY
j_call: TRBJ2-5
cdr3_length: 12
v_call: TRBV20-1

cdr3_aa: ASSQITSGEATQY
j_call: TRBJ2-3
cdr3_length: 13
v_call: TRBV4-1

cdr3_aa: ASSEVGLNEQF
j_call: TRBJ2-1
cdr3_length: 11
v_call: TRBV6-1

cdr3_aa: ASSLETGGETQY
j_call: TRBJ2-5
cdr3_length: 12
v_call: TRBV28

cdr3_aa: ASSPLGASSYEQY
j_call: TRBJ2-7
cdr3_length: 13
v_call: TRBV2

cdr3_aa: ASSSRQTGSRMAF
j_call: TRBJ1-1
cdr3_length: 13
v_call: TRBV28

cdr3_aa: ASSTGQGAADTQY
j_call: TRBJ2-3
cdr3_length: 13
v_call: TRBV5-1

cdr3_aa: ASRRTGANVPT
j_call: TRBJ2-6
cdr3_length: 11
v_call: TRBV12-3/TRBV12-4

cdr3_aa: ASRRGVGSGIYEQY
j_call: TRBJ2-7
cdr3_length: 14
v_call: TRBV28

cdr3_aa: ASSSGTGGSMNTEAF
j_call: TRBJ1-1
cdr3_length: 15
v_call: TRBV12-3/TRBV12-4

cdr3_aa: ASSGTSGMDTQY
j_call: TRBJ2-3
cdr3_length: 12
v_call: TRBV11-3

cdr3_aa: ATSREGRGGYT
j_call: TRBJ1-2
cdr3_length: 11
v_call: TRBV15

cdr3_aa: SARDSGRMNTEAF
j_call: TRBJ1-1
cdr3_length: 13
v_call: TRBV20-1